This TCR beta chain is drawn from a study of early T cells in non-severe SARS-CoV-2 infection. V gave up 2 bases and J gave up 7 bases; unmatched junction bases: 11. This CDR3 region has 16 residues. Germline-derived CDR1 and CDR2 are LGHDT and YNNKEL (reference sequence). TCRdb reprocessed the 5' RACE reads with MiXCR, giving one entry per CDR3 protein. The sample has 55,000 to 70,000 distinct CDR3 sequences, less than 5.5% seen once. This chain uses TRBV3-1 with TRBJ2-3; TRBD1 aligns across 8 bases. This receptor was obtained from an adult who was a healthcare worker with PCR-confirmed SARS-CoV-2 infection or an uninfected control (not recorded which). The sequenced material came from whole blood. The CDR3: CASSQRTGKPGNTQYF. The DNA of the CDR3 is TGTGCCAGCAGCCAACGGACAGGGAAGCCCGGGAATACGCAGTATTTT.